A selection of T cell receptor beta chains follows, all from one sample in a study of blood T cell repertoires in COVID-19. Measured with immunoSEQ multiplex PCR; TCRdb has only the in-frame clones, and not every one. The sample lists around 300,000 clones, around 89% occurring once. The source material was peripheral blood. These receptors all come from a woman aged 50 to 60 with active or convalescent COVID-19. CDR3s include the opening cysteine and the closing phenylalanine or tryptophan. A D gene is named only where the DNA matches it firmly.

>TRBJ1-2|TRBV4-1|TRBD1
TGCGCCAGCAGCCAAGAAGGACAGGGGGCGCGCGGCTACACCTTC
CASSQEGQGARGYTF
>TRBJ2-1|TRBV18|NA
TGTGCCAGCTCCCTCAGGGTGGACGATGAGCAGTTCTTC
CASSLRVDDEQFF
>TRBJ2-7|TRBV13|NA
TGTGCCAGCAGCCTGACAGGGACTTACGAGCAGTACTTC
CASSLTGTYEQYF
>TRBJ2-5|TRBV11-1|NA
TGTGCCAGCAGCTTAGAGTACGGCCAGGTTCAAGAGACCCAGTACTTC
CASSLEYGQVQETQYF
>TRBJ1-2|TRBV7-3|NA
TGTGCCAGCAGCGAAGGGCCCCGACAGGACTATGGCTACACCTTC
CASSEGPRQDYGYTF
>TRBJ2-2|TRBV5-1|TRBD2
TGCGCCAGCACCCCGGGAGGAGGTACCGGGGAGCTGTTTTTT
CASTPGGGTGELFF
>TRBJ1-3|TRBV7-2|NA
TGTGCCAGCAGCTTAGACTACACCATATATTTT
CASSLDYTIYF
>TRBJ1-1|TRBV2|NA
TGTGCCAGCAGTGGTCAGGGAGGTGAAGCTTTCTTT
CASSGQGGEAFF
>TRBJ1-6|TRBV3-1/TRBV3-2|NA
TGTGCCAGCAGTGGACACTACAGGCTATACTCCTATAATTCACCCCTCCACTTT
CASSGHYRLYSYNSPLHF
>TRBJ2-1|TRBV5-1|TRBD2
TGCGCCAGCAGCTTGGACGGGAGGAATTGGGCTGAGCAGTTCTTC
CASSLDGRNWAEQFF